The 2 T cell receptor beta chains reported below all come from one sample, sequenced in a study of cytomegalovirus exposure and HLA in healthy donors. It was with 60 Vbeta and 13 Jbeta primers that the PCR ran. TCRdb's copy holds only in-frame clones and misses some; the assay was immunoSEQ multiplex PCR. The sample consists of 120,000 to 150,000 clones, over 80% of them appearing once. Sequenced input: PBMCs. Receptors were obtained from a woman in her 30s in good health and CMV-seronegative.

The CDR3, as DNA: TGCAGTGCTACGTCTCTCGAGCAGTACTTC. Translation: CSATSLEQYF. The V call is TRBV20-1, the J call TRBJ2-7, with no clear D. Trimming took 4 bases from V and 6 from J, leaving 7 bases between them. The CDR3 runs to 10 residues. Germline V lookup: CDR1 DFQATT, CDR2 SNEGSKA (reference sequence).

This chain joins TRBV19 and TRBJ1-5, with 9 bases that match TRBD1. V lost 3 bases to trimming and J lost 2 bases; unmatched junction nucleotides: 8. This CDR3 is built from 17 residues. Germline V lookup: CDR1 LNHDA, CDR2 SQIVND (reference sequence). CDR3 DNA sequence: TGTGCCAGTAGTATGGGACAGGGAAATCCTGGCAATCAGCCCCAGCATTTT. Its protein product is CASSMGQGNPGNQPQHF.